A selection of T cell receptor beta chains follows, all from one sample in a study of Ad26.COV2.S vaccination and SARS-CoV-2 variants. Clones were sequenced by immunoSEQ multiplex PCR, and TCRdb holds only the in-frame ones, with some missing. The data show 350,000 to 450,000 clones, with around 86% seen just once and more than 3% held by the top ten. The sequencing here drew on peripheral blood, taken in a trial of Ad26.COV2.S vaccine versus placebo. The origin of the receptors is a person between 18 and 60 years old who received the Ad26.COV2.S COVID-19 vaccine or a placebo. The CDR3 runs from the conserved cysteine through the conserved F or W. Rows may omit the clone size; those that give it use once, few, many or a size class.

>-|TRBV3-1/TRBV3-2
CASSQTSSGVGYF
>-|TRBV27
CASSVRDRGFRTEAFF
>-|TRBV7-9
CASSPRLAGSYEQYF
>-|TRBV5-5
CASSLEGGISFSYEQYF
>-|TRBV5-1
CASSLVRYTDTQYF
>-|TRBV2
CASSALGGDYGYTF
>-|TRBV12-5
CASGPGTSYGYTF
>-|TRBV7-3
CASSLKQNTEAFF
>-|TRBV12-2
CASRPGWTGEDSNQPQHF
>once|TRBV5-3
CARSFRGQYF
>once|TRBV19
CASSIQASYNEQFF
>-|TRBV7-2
CASSFVSGGAHRETQYF
>-|TRBV7-2
CASSLEGASGSYEQYF
>once|TRBV10-2
CASSGQDYQPQHF
>-|TRBV18
CASSPSSYEQYF
>-|TRBV19
CASSMGTAGTQYF
>-|TRBV5-6
CASSSPGRGANEKLFF
>few|TRBV19
CASNPTGVGGRDQPQHF
>-|TRBV11-2
CASSLRGMDTGELFF
>-|TRBV9
CASSVNSNQPQHF
>once|TRBV5-4
CASSLAGNSNQPQHF
>-|TRBV5-1
CASSLLGAYEQYF
>-|TRBV11-3
CASSPGSLADTQYF
>once|TRBV30
CAWEGVGTEAFF
>once|TRBV18
CASRQGIADTGELFF
>-|TRBV10-3
CAIGTGGTGELFF
>-|TRBV7-9
CASSLDRGKGEQYF
>-|TRBV14
CASSQDEGGPYEQYF
>-|TRBV7-2
CASSLGRGQETQYF
>-|TRBV6-5
CASNRLDRNTEAFF
>-|TRBV5-1
CASRTGGSDTQYF
>-|TRBV5-4
CASSPMDGGVTETQYF
>-|TRBV13
CASSNDRSPYEQYF
>-|TRBV6-5
CASSYGDTVANYGYTF
>-|TRBV7-8
CASSLRYEQYF
>-|TRBV5-5
CASSLVGRAGAETQYF
>-|TRBV5-1
CASSLARSGGQETQYF
>-|TRBV14
CASSQAFSGNTIYF
>once|TRBV9
CASSVGGVGYEQYF
>-|TRBV7-2
CASSLVPEGAPQHF
>-|TRBV11-2
CASSLDSYEQYF
>-|TRBV5-1
CASRDGSANYGYTF
>-|TRBV14
CASSQDSANSYGYTF
>-|TRBV30
CAWGDRAYEQYF